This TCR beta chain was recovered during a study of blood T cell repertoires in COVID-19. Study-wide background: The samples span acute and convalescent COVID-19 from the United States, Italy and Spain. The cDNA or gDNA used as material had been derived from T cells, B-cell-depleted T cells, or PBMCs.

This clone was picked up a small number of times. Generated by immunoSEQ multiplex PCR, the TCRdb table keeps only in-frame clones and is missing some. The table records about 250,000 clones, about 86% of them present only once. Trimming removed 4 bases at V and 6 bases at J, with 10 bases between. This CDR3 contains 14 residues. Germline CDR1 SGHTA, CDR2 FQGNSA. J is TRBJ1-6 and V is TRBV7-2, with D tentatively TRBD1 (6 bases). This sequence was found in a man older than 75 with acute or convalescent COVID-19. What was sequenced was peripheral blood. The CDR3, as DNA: TGTGCCAGCAGCTCGGGACACCTTAATTCACCCCTCCACTTT. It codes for CASSSGHLNSPLHF.